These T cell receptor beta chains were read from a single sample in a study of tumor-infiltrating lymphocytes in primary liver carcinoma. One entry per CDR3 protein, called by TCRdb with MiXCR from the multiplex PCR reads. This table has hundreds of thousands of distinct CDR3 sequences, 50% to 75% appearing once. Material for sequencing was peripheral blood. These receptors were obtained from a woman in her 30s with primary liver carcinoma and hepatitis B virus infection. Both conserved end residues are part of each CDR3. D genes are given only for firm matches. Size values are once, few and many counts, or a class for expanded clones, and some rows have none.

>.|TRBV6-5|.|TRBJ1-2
CASSWGSNYSYTF
TGTGCCAGCAGTTGGGGCAGCAACTATAGCTACACCTTC
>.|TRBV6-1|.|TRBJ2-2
CASSDRAGTGELFF
TGTGCCAGCAGTGATAGGGCAGGGACCGGGGAGCTGTTTTTT
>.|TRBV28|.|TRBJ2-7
CASSFRGPRHYEQYF
TGTGCCAGCAGTTTTCGGGGTCCGCGCCATTACGAGCAGTACTTC
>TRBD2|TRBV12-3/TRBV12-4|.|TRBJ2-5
CASTRGEGETQYF
TGTGCCAGCACGCGGGGGGAGGGGGAGACCCAGTACTTC
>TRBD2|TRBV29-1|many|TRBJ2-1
CRTMGTSGEQFF
TGCAGGACAATGGGGACTAGCGGTGAGCAGTTCTTC
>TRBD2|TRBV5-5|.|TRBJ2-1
CTSSLGRERFLSYNEQFF
TGTACCAGCAGTTTGGGGCGGGAGCGGTTCCTCTCCTACAATGAGCAGTTCTTC
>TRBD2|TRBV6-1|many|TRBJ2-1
CASRTLAGVGEQFF
TGTGCCAGCAGAACACTAGCGGGAGTCGGTGAGCAGTTCTTC
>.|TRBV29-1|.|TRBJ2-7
CSIGGGRGEQYF
TGCAGCATTGGGGGGGGGCGAGGCGAACAGTACTTC
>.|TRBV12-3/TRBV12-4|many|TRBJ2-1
CASSGRNEQFF
TGTGCCAGCAGTGGTAGGAATGAGCAGTTCTTC
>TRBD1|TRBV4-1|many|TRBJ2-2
CASSRTTGDTGELFF
TGCGCCAGCAGCCGGACCACAGGGGACACCGGGGAGCTGTTTTTT
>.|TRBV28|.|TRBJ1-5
CASSLSLGRGQPQHF
TGTGCCAGCAGTTTATCTTTGGGACGAGGACAGCCCCAGCATTTT
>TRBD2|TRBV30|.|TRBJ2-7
CAWSATGLAGQQYF
TGTGCCTGGAGTGCAACCGGACTAGCGGGACAGCAGTACTTC
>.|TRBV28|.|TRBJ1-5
CASSLVGAGYSNQPQHF
TGTGCCAGCAGTTTAGTGGGGGCCGGGTATAGCAATCAGCCCCAGCATTTT
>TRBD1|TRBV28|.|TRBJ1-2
CASSSGGYDYGYTF
TGTGCCAGCAGTTCAGGGGGATACGACTATGGCTACACCTTC
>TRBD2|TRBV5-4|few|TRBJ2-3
CATRRTSRWDTQYF
TGTGCCACAAGACGGACTAGCAGGTGGGATACGCAGTATTTT
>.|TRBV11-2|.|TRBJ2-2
CASSLFISTEEPFF
TGTGCCAGCAGCTTGTTTATTTCCACCGAGGAGCCGTTTTTT
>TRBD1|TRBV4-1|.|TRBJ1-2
CASSQPDRGDGYTF
TGCGCCAGCAGCCAACCGGACAGGGGGGATGGCTACACCTTC
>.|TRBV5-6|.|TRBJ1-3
CASSLAGQGYTIYF
TGTGCCAGCAGCTTGGCCGGGCAGGGGTACACCATATATTTT
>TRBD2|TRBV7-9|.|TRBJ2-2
CASRPRGVQEYTGELFF
TGTGCCAGCAGACCTCGGGGGGTACAGGAATACACCGGGGAGCTGTTTTTT
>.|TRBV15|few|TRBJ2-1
CATSRPETDEQFF
TGTGCCACCAGCAGACCCGAAACCGATGAGCAGTTCTTC
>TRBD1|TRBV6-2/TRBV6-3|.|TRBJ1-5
CVSSYRRDSQDRPQHF
TGTGTCAGCAGTTACCGCCGGGACAGCCAGGATCGGCCCCAGCATTTT
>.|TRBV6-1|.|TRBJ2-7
CASSEALQTNEQYF
TGTGCCAGCAGTGAAGCGCTTCAAACTAACGAGCAGTACTTC
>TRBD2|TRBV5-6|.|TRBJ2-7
CASSLPTSGAYWQYF
TGTGCCAGCAGCTTGCCGACTAGCGGGGCCTATTGGCAGTACTTC
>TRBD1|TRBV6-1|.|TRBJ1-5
CASSQRQGANLPQHF
TGTGCCAGCAGTCAACGACAGGGGGCAAATCTGCCCCAGCATTTT
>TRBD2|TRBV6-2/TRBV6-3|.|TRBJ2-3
CATRRTSETDTQYF
TGTGCCACCAGAAGGACTAGCGAAACAGATACGCAGTATTTT
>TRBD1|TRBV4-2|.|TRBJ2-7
CASSQGDQGGFSIYEQYF
TGTGCCAGCAGCCAAGGGGATCAAGGGGGCTTTTCAATCTACGAGCAGTACTTC
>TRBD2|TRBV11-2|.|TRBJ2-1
CASSQGTSGRIEQSF
TGTGCCAGCAGCCAAGGGACTAGCGGGAGGATTGAGCAGTCCTTC
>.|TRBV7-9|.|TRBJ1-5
CASSFGGLHQPQHF
TGTGCCAGCAGCTTCGGCGGCCTTCATCAGCCCCAGCATTTT
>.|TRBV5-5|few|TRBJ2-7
CASSLDTSYEQYF
TGTGCCAGCAGCTTGGATACTTCCTACGAGCAGTACTTC
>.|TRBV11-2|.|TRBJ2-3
CASNGAPPDTQYF
TGTGCCAGCAATGGGGCCCCGCCAGATACGCAGTATTTT
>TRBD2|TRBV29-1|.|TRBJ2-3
CSVPRTSGITDTQYF
TGTAGCGTTCCCAGGACTAGCGGCATCACAGATACTCAGTATTTT
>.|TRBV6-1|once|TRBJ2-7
CANSRRDFNSYEQYF
TGTGCCAACAGTCGCCGGGACTTTAATTCATACGAGCAGTACTTC
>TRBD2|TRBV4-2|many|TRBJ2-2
CASSQATSGSVTGELFF
TGTGCCAGCAGCCAAGCCACTAGCGGGAGCGTCACCGGGGAGCTGTTTTTT
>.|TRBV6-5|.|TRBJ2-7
CTSRLGPTYEQYF
TGTACCAGCAGGCTGGGACCCACCTACGAGCAGTACTTC
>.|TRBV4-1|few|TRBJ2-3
CASRRITTDTQYF
TGCGCCAGCAGACGAATTACAACAGATACGCAGTATTTT
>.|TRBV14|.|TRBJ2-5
CASSQSRRKEETQYF
TGTGCCAGCAGCCAATCCCGACGGAAAGAAGAGACCCAGTACTTC
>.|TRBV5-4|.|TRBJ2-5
CASSLRVDQETQYF
TGTGCCAGCAGCTTGCGAGTGGACCAAGAGACCCAGTACTTC